These 30 T cell receptor beta chains came from one sample sequenced in a study of CD8+ T cells in alopecia areata. Indicated treatment: oral pan-JAK inhibitor, 5-10 mg twice daily. The sequencing template was cDNA reverse transcribed from extracted RNA. Clones were read by immunoSEQ multiplex PCR, and TCRdb kept only the in-frame ones, dropping some. Of approximately 150,000 clones in the sample, around 59% were seen once. Specimen: CD4+ T cells sorted from blood, collected at week 24, from a patient treated with tofacitinib. Receptors originate from a human donor with alopecia areata.

V and J are TRBV19 and TRBJ1-1; tentatively, D is TRBD1 (5 bases). Germline lookup yields CDR1 LNHDA and CDR2 SQIVND (reference sequence). CDR3 length: 14 amino acids. Trimming stripped 10 bases from V and 8 bases from J, with 23 bases between. CDR3 in DNA: TGTGCCATCGCAGGTACAGGCAACTTCGTGGAAGCTTTCTTT. Translated, it gives CAIAGTGNFVEAFF. The variable domain in full, completed from reference TRBV19 and TRBJ1-1, reads DGGITQSPKYLFRKEGQNVTLSCEQNLNHDAMYWYRQDPGQGLRLIYYSQIVNDFQKGDIAEGYSVSREKKESFPLTVTSAQKNPTAFYLCAIAGTGNFVEAFFGQGTRLTVV.

The chain uses TRBV11-2 and TRBJ2-3; TRBD2 matches at 11 bases. Germline assignment: CDR1 SGHAT and CDR2 FQNNGV. This CDR3 comprises 15 residues. V trimming: 5 bases; J trimming: 6 bases; junction bases outside the gene matches: 7. The CDR3 spells CASSLMWTSGDTQYF. CDR3 coding DNA: TGTGCCAGCAGCCTGATGTGGACTAGCGGGGATACGCAGTATTTT.

This clone came up once. The chain combines TRBV30 with TRBJ2-5; D remains unclear. Germline V gives CDR1 GTSNPN, CDR2 SVGIG (reference sequence). CDR3 length: 12 amino acids. Between the trimmed V and J ends, which lost 0 bases and 5 bases, there was a span of 7 bases. Here the CDR3 reads CAWSVNRETQYF. In DNA form, the CDR3 reads TGTGCCTGGAGTGTAAATCGGGAGACCCAGTACTTC.

The chain has TRBV4-1 and TRBJ2-7, with D tentatively TRBD2 (5 bases). Trimming pared 0 bases from V and 4 bases from J, leaving 7 bases between. Looked up from germline, CDR1 is MGHRA and CDR2 is YSYEKL. This CDR3 is 13 amino acids long. As DNA, the CDR3 is TGCGCCAGCAGCCAAGACAGACTATACGAGCAGTACTTC. It encodes CASSQDRLYEQYF.

V usage is TRBV30 and J usage is TRBJ1-1; perhaps TRBD1 as D (5 bases). CDR1 is GTSNPN, CDR2 SVGIG, per germline (reference sequence). The CDR3 runs 12 residues. The V end was cut by 0 bases, the J end by 8 bases, with 10 bases between. The CDR3 region has the DNA TGTGCCTGGAGTGTACAGGTCCAGGAAGCTTTCTTT. This sequence encodes CAWSVQVQEAFF.

The J gene is TRBJ2-3, the V gene TRBV7-9; no clear D. CDR3 size: 15 residues. Germline V gene sequence: CDR1 SEHNR, CDR2 FQNEAQ (reference sequence). V lost 1 base, J lost 2 bases, and 10 bases lay in between. Here the CDR3 reads CASSLVAAPTDTQYF. The CDR3 DNA reads TGTGCCAGCAGCTTAGTCGCAGCACCCACAGATACGCAGTATTTT.

V usage is TRBV29-1 and J usage is TRBJ2-5; 11 bases match TRBD1. V lost 6 bases, J lost 1 base, and 7 bases stayed unmatched. The germline V gene encodes CDR1 SQVTM and CDR2 ANQGSEA. CDR3 length: 15 residues. Here the CDR3 reads CSVNSGTGGQETQYF. The CDR3 nucleotides are TGCAGCGTAAACTCCGGGACAGGGGGCCAAGAGACCCAGTACTTC.

This chain uses TRBV6-1 with TRBJ1-5; 12 nucleotides line up with TRBD1. Germline trimming cut 1 base from V and 7 bases from J; bases unmatched to any gene: 5. The CDR3 loop spans 16 amino acids. Looked up from germline, CDR1 is MNHNS and CDR2 is SASEGT. The CDR3 loop reads CASSEVGTGGGQPQHF. Written as DNA, the CDR3 is TGTGCCAGCAGTGAAGTCGGGACAGGGGGCGGACAGCCCCAGCATTTT.

This clone has a handful of counts. The chain employs TRBV19 and TRBJ1-2, with D possibly TRBD1 on 5 matching bases. The V end was cut by 3 bases, the J end by 8 bases, with 13 bases between. The CDR3 sequence is 13 residues long. Germline V CDR1 and CDR2: LNHDA, SQIVND (reference sequence). CDR3 nucleotide sequence: TGTGCCAGTAGTATTGGGACGCGATACGGCTACACCTTC. Protein sequence: CASSIGTRYGYTF.

The genes are TRBV5-1 and TRBJ2-5; 7 nucleotides match TRBD2. With V trimmed by 1 base and J by 2 bases, 5 bases remained unmatched. Germline V gives CDR1 SGHRS, CDR2 YFSETQ. There are 15 residues in the CDR3. The CDR3 nucleotides read TGCGCCAGCAGCTTGACAGGACTAGGGCAAGAGACCCAGTACTTC. Protein: CASSLTGLGQETQYF.

This chain connects TRBV7-6 to TRBJ2-6, with D hard to call. Per the germline V gene, CDR1 is SGHVS and CDR2 is FNYEAQ. The CDR3 runs 15 residues. Between the trimmed V and J ends, which lost 5 bases and 0 bases, there was a span of 8 bases. CDR3 sequence: CASSPKNSGANVLTF. The CDR3, as DNA: TGTGCCAGCAGCCCTAAGAACTCTGGGGCCAACGTCCTGACTTTC.

The genes are TRBV23-1 and TRBJ1-3; D might be TRBD1 (5 bases). TRBV23-1 is flagged as an ORF with uncertain function. The V and J ends lost 2 bases and 2 bases respectively, with 19 bases between them. CDR3 length: 18 amino acids. The CDR3 DNA follows: TGCGCCAGCAGTCAACCTCGGGGTGGAGGACAACCTGGAAACACCATATATTTT. It is translated as CASSQPRGGGQPGNTIYF.

J is TRBJ1-1 and V is TRBV5-1; TRBD1 might be the D (6 bases). Trimming shortened V by 3 bases and J by 7 bases, and 16 bases separated the two germline ends. Germline V gene lookup returns CDR1 SGHRS and CDR2 YFSETQ. There are 14 residues in the CDR3. The CDR3 region has the DNA TGCGCCAGCAGCTACCGGGACAATAGGCTTGAAGCTTTCTTT. Protein product: CASSYRDNRLEAFF.

The V gene is TRBV14, the J gene TRBJ2-5; TRBD1 aligns across 7 bases. Germline V gene sequence: CDR1 SGHDN, CDR2 FVKESK. V trimming: 4 bases; J trimming: 4 bases; junction bases outside the gene matches: 6. This CDR3 has 14 amino acids. The CDR3: CASSLRGWRETQYF. Written as DNA, the CDR3 is TGTGCCAGCAGCCTCAGGGGGTGGAGAGAGACCCAGTACTTC.

V is TRBV30 and J is TRBJ1-1, with D possibly being TRBD1 (6 bases). Germline CDR1 GTSNPN, CDR2 SVGIG (reference sequence). The CDR3 is 11 residues long. Trimming pared 4 bases from V and 8 bases from J, leaving 11 bases between. The CDR3 DNA reads as TGTGCCTGGATGACAGGACACGAAGCTTTCTTT. Translating it yields CAWMTGHEAFF.

The genes are TRBV6-5 and TRBJ2-5; 9 bases are shared with TRBD1. Germline lookup yields CDR1 MNHEY and CDR2 SVGAGI. The CDR3 extends over 13 amino acids. V shed 6 bases, J shed 5 bases, and the junction held 4 bases outside the gene matches. CDR3 coding DNA: TGTGCCAGCAGGGGACAGGGTGGCGAGACCCAGTACTTC. This codes for CASRGQGGETQYF.

The sample holds a few counts of this clone. The rearrangement links TRBV23-1 to TRBJ1-1; D is uncertain. TRBV23-1 is designated an ORF whose function remains uncertain. V lost 4 bases, J lost 4 bases, and 16 bases lay in between. The CDR3 totals 15 residues. CDR3 in amino acids: CASSLHWASVTEAFF. DNA of the CDR3: TGCGCCAGCAGTCTCCACTGGGCATCTGTCACTGAAGCTTTCTTT.

The rearrangement joins TRBV5-1 to TRBJ2-5; TRBD1 matches at 8 bases. CDR3 length: 14 residues. The trim removed 0 bases at V and 5 bases at J, leaving 3 bases unmatched. Germline CDR1 SGHRS, CDR2 YFSETQ. The CDR3 bases are TGCGCCAGCAGCTTGGGGGACAGGAGGGAGACCCAGTACTTC. Its protein product is CASSLGDRRETQYF.

In its sample, this clone was seen once. The chain combines TRBV7-2 with TRBJ2-3, with 7 positions matching TRBD2. The V and J ends lost 3 bases and 1 base, in that order; junction bases with no gene match: 4. The CDR3 is made up of 15 amino acids. Germline V CDR1 and CDR2: SGHTA, FQGNSA. The DNA for the CDR3 is TGTGCCAGCAGCTTCGTCACTAGCGGCACAGATACGCAGTATTTT. This codes for CASSFVTSGTDTQYF.

The DNA for the CDR3 is TGCAGCGTTGAGAGACCGGTGAACACTGAAGCTTTCTTT. This codes for CSVERPVNTEAFF. The chain couples TRBV29-1 to TRBJ1-1; D not certain. The CDR3 covers 13 residues. Germline V gene sequence: CDR1 SQVTM, CDR2 ANQGSEA. Trimming pared 3 bases from V and 0 bases from J, leaving 8 bases between.

The rearrangement uses TRBV2 and TRBJ1-6; D may be TRBD1 (5 bases). In germline, CDR1 is SNHLY, CDR2 FYNNEI. The CDR3 is 15 residues long. Trimming stripped 6 bases from V and 3 bases from J, with 12 bases between. The CDR3 DNA sequence: TGTGCCAGCAGGGCCGGGACGGTCTATAATTCACCCCTCCACTTT. It translates to CASRAGTVYNSPLHF.

The chain uses TRBV2 and TRBJ2-7; D not certain. Trimming took 6 bases from V and 5 from J, leaving 20 bases between them. In germline, CDR1 is SNHLY, CDR2 FYNNEI. CDR3 size: 15 residues. The CDR3 region is CASSARFLQLDEQYF. Written as DNA, the CDR3 is TGTGCCAGCAGCGCCCGATTTCTACAATTGGACGAGCAGTACTTC.

This clone was detected only once. This chain uses TRBV6-5 with TRBJ1-6; D is possibly TRBD1 (5 bases). The V gene's germline CDR1 is MNHEY and CDR2 SVGAGI. Trimming cost V 4 bases and J 14 bases, with 15 bases left between them. The CDR3 covers 13 residues. CDR3: CASSSDTAQALHF. As DNA, the CDR3 is TGTGCCAGCAGTTCGGACACGGCTCAAGCCCTCCACTTT.

The genes are TRBV19 and TRBJ1-4, with TRBD1 identical over 10 bases. Germline V gene sequence: CDR1 LNHDA, CDR2 SQIVND (reference sequence). The CDR3 runs to 13 residues. V lost 8 bases, J lost 3 bases, and 0 bases stayed unmatched. DNA of the CDR3: TGTGCCAGTGGGACAGGGGCTAATGAAAAACTGTTTTTT. It translates to CASGTGANEKLFF.

The gene calls are TRBV30 and TRBJ2-7, with D maybe TRBD1 (6 bases). Trimming removed 7 bases from V and 0 bases from J, with 10 bases in between. Germline V gene lookup returns CDR1 GTSNPN and CDR2 SVGIG (reference sequence). The CDR3 runs to 12 residues. The CDR3 coding sequence is TGTGCCTACCGACAGGCCTCCTACGAGCAGTACTTC. This encodes CAYRQASYEQYF.

This clone was seen only a few times. CDR3 sequence (DNA): TGTGCCATCAGTGAGTCGCCAGGCGGGGAGCTGTTTTTT. Translated: CAISESPGGELFF. The J gene is TRBJ2-2, the V gene TRBV10-3; D is unresolved. With 0 bases removed from V and 7 bases from J, the gap between germline ends came to 6 bases. The germline V gene encodes CDR1 ENHRY and CDR2 SYGVKD. The CDR3 is 13 amino acids.

This clone appeared many times. The V call is TRBV7-9, the J call TRBJ1-6, with a tentative D call TRBD1 (5 bases). Germline V gene data show CDR1 as SEHNR and CDR2 as FQNEAQ (reference sequence). The CDR3 is made up of 15 amino acids. V lost 5 bases to trimming and J lost 10 bases, with 18 bases between them. The CDR3 loop is CASSPQGSEVSPLHF. In DNA, the CDR3 is TGTGCCAGCAGCCCCCAGGGATCGGAAGTCTCACCCCTCCACTTT.

The gene calls are TRBV5-1 and TRBJ2-1; 7 nucleotides agree with TRBD2. This CDR3 contains 15 residues. With 3 bases clipped from V and 7 bases from J, the junction kept 10 bases outside the gene matches. Germline lookup yields CDR1 SGHRS and CDR2 YFSETQ. The CDR3 sequence is CASSSFSGGGNEQFF. The CDR3 nucleotides read TGCGCCAGCAGCTCTTTTTCGGGGGGAGGAAATGAGCAGTTCTTC.

As concerns this clone: Other DNA sequences of this sample code for an identical CDR3. This sequence joins TRBV5-1 and TRBJ2-3, with TRBD1 as a possible D gene (5 bases). The germline V and J ends were trimmed by 0 bases and 5 bases, with 7 bases remaining between them. Germline CDR1 is SGHRS and CDR2 is YFSETQ. The CDR3 loop spans 13 amino acids. The CDR3, as DNA: TGCGCCAGCAGCTTGGGGGGCAGAGATACGCAGTATTTT. Protein product: CASSLGGRDTQYF.

This sequence joins TRBV25-1 and TRBJ2-2; 7 nucleotides agree with TRBD2. The V gene's germline CDR1 is MGHDK and CDR2 SYGVNS. The CDR3 covers 16 residues. V shed 1 base, J shed 2 bases, and the junction held 4 bases outside the gene matches. The CDR3 loop is CASSEFSGGNTGELFF. CDR3 nucleotide sequence: TGTGCCAGCAGTGAATTCTCGGGGGGAAACACCGGGGAGCTGTTTTTT.